The 19 T cell receptor beta chains below come from one sample, sequenced in a study of blood T cell repertoires in COVID-19. Libraries were prepared by immunoSEQ multiplex PCR; TCRdb keeps only in-frame clonotypes and omits some of them. The sample has roughly 300,000 clones, approximately 84% seen once. Sequenced input: PBMCs or T cells enriched from blood (not recorded which). The receptors come from a man between 25 and 39 years old who had recovered from COVID-19.

The V gene is TRBV6-5, the J gene TRBJ1-5; D call uncertain. The CDR3 has 14 residues. Trimming took off 7 bases at V and 9 bases at J, with 19 bases between the two ends. Germline CDR1 reads MNHEY; CDR2 reads SVGAGI. The CDR3 spells CASTKREGWWPQHF. In DNA, the CDR3 is TGTGCCAGCACAAAAAGAGAGGGTTGGTGGCCCCAGCATTTT.

V is TRBV7-8 and J is TRBJ2-2; possible D gene TRBD2, 5 bases. Germline CDR1 is SGHVS and CDR2 is FQNEAQ. This CDR3 has 15 residues. Trimming pared 4 bases from V and 4 bases from J, leaving 13 bases between. The CDR3 is CASSSGLYSTGELFF. DNA of the CDR3: TGTGCCAGCAGCTCCGGACTGTATTCCACCGGGGAGCTGTTTTTT.

This chain uses TRBV5-4 with TRBJ1-1, with D possibly matching TRBD1 (5 bases). Germline lookup yields CDR1 SGHNT and CDR2 YYREEE (reference sequence). Between the trimmed V and J ends, which lost 0 bases and 10 bases, there was a span of 13 bases. The CDR3 extends over 13 amino acids. CDR3 amino acids: CASSLGFRVGAFF. DNA for the CDR3: TGTGCCAGCAGCTTGGGCTTCAGGGTGGGAGCTTTCTTT.

The chain joins TRBV29-1 to TRBJ1-2, with TRBD1 matching 7 bases. Looked up from germline, CDR1 is SQVTM and CDR2 is ANQGSEA. There are 14 residues in the CDR3. With V trimmed by 2 bases and J by 4 bases, 7 bases remained unmatched. The CDR3 nucleotides read TGCAGCGTTGAAAACAGGGGTCCCCTCTATGGCTACACCTTC. Translated: CSVENRGPLYGYTF.

This clone occurred a few times. The chain joins TRBV29-1 to TRBJ1-2; no clear D. Germline CDR1 SQVTM, CDR2 ANQGSEA. The CDR3 loop spans 12 amino acids. Trimming stripped 7 bases from V and 2 bases from J, with 11 bases between. CDR3 sequence: CSAGSKNYGYTF. CDR3 nucleotides: TGCAGCGCCGGCTCCAAAAACTATGGCTACACCTTC.

The V and J genes are TRBV7-6 and TRBJ2-7, with TRBD2 matching over 9 bases. V dropped 5 bases and J dropped 4; count of bases not matched to a gene: 12. This CDR3 comprises 16 residues. Germline CDR1 reads SGHVS; CDR2 reads FNYEAQ. CDR3 loop: CASSPNPASGTYEQYF. CDR3 in DNA: TGTGCCAGCAGCCCGAACCCGGCTAGCGGGACTTACGAGCAGTACTTC.

The V call is TRBV19, the J call TRBJ2-5, with 10 bases aligning to TRBD2. With 7 bases clipped from V and 1 base from J, the junction kept 3 bases outside the gene matches. Germline V gives CDR1 LNHDA, CDR2 SQIVND (reference sequence). This CDR3 region has 14 residues. The CDR3 here is CASTGTSAQETQYF. The DNA for the CDR3 is TGTGCCAGTACCGGGACTAGCGCCCAAGAGACCCAGTACTTC.

The gene calls are TRBV19 and TRBJ2-5; TRBD1 might be the D (6 bases). In germline, CDR1 is LNHDA, CDR2 SQIVND (reference sequence). This CDR3 has 17 amino acids. Trimming took 3 bases from V and 4 from J, leaving 21 bases between them. CDR3 region: CASSINIRPGERETQYF. CDR3 DNA sequence: TGTGCCAGTAGTATTAATATCCGGCCAGGGGAGAGAGAGACCCAGTACTTC.

The genes are TRBV7-9 and TRBJ1-2; D is possibly TRBD1 (5 bases). Germline V gives CDR1 SEHNR, CDR2 FQNEAQ (reference sequence). CDR3 length: 13 amino acids. V was clipped by 5 bases and J by 12 bases, with 19 bases between them. This CDR3 is CASSRTGTPLNTF. CDR3 bases: TGTGCCAGCAGCCGAACCGGGACTCCTCTTAACACCTTC. Looking up the rest from reference TRBV7-9 and TRBJ1-2 gives the full variable domain: DTGVSQNPRHKITKRGQNVTFRCDPISEHNRLYWYRQTLGQGPEFLTYFQNEAQLEKSRLLSDRFSAERPKGSFSTLEIQRTEQGDSAMYLCASSRTGTPLNTFGSGTRLTVV.

The genes are TRBV5-1 and TRBJ2-5; 10 bases match TRBD2. This CDR3 contains 15 residues. The junction had 8 bases not matched to a gene; V was cut back by 4 bases and J by 5 bases. CDR1 and CDR2 (germline): SGHRS, YFSETQ. CDR3 DNA sequence: TGCGCCAGCAGCCCATTAGCGGGAGGATCCGAGACCCAGTACTTC. This translates into CASSPLAGGSETQYF.

V and J are TRBV27 and TRBJ2-7; no reliable D call. The germline CDR1 and CDR2 sequences are MNHEY and SMNVEV (reference sequence). The CDR3 spans 14 residues. Between the trimmed V and J ends, which lost 0 bases and 0 bases, there was a span of 6 bases. CDR3 in DNA: TGTGCCAGCAGTTTATCGGGCCCCTCCTACGAGCAGTACTTC. This sequence encodes CASSLSGPSYEQYF.

The rearrangement joins TRBV10-3 to TRBJ1-2; D is unresolved. CDR1 and CDR2 (germline): ENHRY, SYGVKD. The CDR3 spans 14 residues. Trimming cost V 6 bases and J 5 bases, with 16 bases left between them. The CDR3 DNA sequence: TGTGCCATCAGGGATTACGGGAGGATTTATGGCTACACCTTC. It translates to CAIRDYGRIYGYTF.

This clone was seen only once. The chain carries TRBV5-1 and TRBJ2-5; no definite D call. V was shortened by 2 bases and J by 3 bases, with 5 bases between the two germline ends. Per the germline V gene, CDR1 is SGHRS and CDR2 is YFSETQ. This CDR3 region has 12 residues. The CDR3 DNA follows: TGCGCCAGCAGCTTCCCAAAAGAGACCCAGTACTTC. Amino acids: CASSFPKETQYF.

This clone was seen once. The chain uses TRBV5-4 and TRBJ2-3, with 12 bases lining up with TRBD2. Germline V CDR1 and CDR2: SGHNT, YYREEE (reference sequence). Trimming cost V 3 bases and J 1 base; bases outside gene matches: 3. The CDR3 runs to 16 residues. CDR3 in DNA: TGTGCCAGCAGCTCCCGACTAGCGGGGGGCACAGATACGCAGTATTTT. It encodes CASSSRLAGGTDTQYF. The full variable domain, with the rest looked up from reference TRBV5-4 and TRBJ2-3, is ETGVTQSPTHLIKTRGQQVTLRCSSQSGHNTVSWYQQALGQGPQFIFQYYREEENGRGNFPPRFSGLQFPNYSSELNVNALELDDSALYLCASSSRLAGGTDTQYFGPGTRLTVL.

The rearrangement joins TRBV6-6 to TRBJ2-7, with 7 nucleotides matching TRBD2. Germline CDR1 and CDR2: MNHNY and SVGAGI (reference sequence). CDR3 length equals 16 residues. J lost 3 bases, V lost 0 bases, and 8 bases had no gene match. CDR3 sequence (DNA): TGTGCCAGCAGTTACTCTCTGACTAGCCCAAACTACGAGCAGTACTTC. This codes for CASSYSLTSPNYEQYF.

This clone was counted only a few times. The chain uses TRBV7-6 and TRBJ2-1; maybe TRBD2 (7 bases). Germline lookup yields CDR1 SGHVS and CDR2 FNYEAQ. Trimming cost V 5 bases and J 7 bases, with 30 bases left between them. This CDR3 spans 19 amino acids. This chain's CDR3 is CASSPEGGARSWSLNEQFF. CDR3 DNA sequence: TGTGCCAGCAGCCCCGAAGGGGGGGCGAGATCTTGGTCCCTGAATGAGCAGTTCTTC.

CDR3 loop: CASSRQGWTNEKLFF. CDR3 sequence (DNA): TGTGCCAGCAGTCGACAGGGGTGGACTAATGAAAAACTGTTTTTT. The V and J genes are TRBV28 and TRBJ1-4; 8 nucleotides agree with TRBD1. Germline CDR1 and CDR2: MDHEN and SYDVKM. This CDR3 is 15 amino acids long. The J segment lost 2 bases and the V segment lost 5 bases, leaving 4 bases of the junction unmatched.

The rearrangement links TRBV6-5 to TRBJ2-7, with TRBD2 as a possible D gene (6 bases). The CDR3 totals 14 residues. The germline V and J ends were trimmed by 9 bases and 4 bases, with 19 bases remaining between them. CDR1 MNHEY and CDR2 SVGAGI come from the germline V gene. CDR3 region: CASSSAGKRYEQYF. CDR3 in DNA: TGTGCCAGTTCGTCGGCGGGAAAAAGGTACGAGCAGTACTTC.

The chain links TRBV14 to TRBJ2-1; 9 nucleotides agree with TRBD1. J lost 3 bases, V lost 0 bases, and 6 bases had no gene match. CDR1 is SGHDN and CDR2 is FVKESK in the germline V gene. The CDR3 covers 17 residues. CDR3 coding DNA: TGTGCCAGCAGCCAAGAAGGGACAGGGAAGCACTACAATGAGCAGTTCTTC. Encoded protein: CASSQEGTGKHYNEQFF. Drawing the rest from reference TRBV14 and TRBJ2-1, the complete variable domain is EAGVTQFPSHSVIEKGQTVTLRCDPISGHDNLYWYRRVMGKEIKFLLHFVKESKQDESGMPNNRFLAERTGGTYSTLKVQPAELEDSGVYFCASSQEGTGKHYNEQFFGPGTRLTVL.